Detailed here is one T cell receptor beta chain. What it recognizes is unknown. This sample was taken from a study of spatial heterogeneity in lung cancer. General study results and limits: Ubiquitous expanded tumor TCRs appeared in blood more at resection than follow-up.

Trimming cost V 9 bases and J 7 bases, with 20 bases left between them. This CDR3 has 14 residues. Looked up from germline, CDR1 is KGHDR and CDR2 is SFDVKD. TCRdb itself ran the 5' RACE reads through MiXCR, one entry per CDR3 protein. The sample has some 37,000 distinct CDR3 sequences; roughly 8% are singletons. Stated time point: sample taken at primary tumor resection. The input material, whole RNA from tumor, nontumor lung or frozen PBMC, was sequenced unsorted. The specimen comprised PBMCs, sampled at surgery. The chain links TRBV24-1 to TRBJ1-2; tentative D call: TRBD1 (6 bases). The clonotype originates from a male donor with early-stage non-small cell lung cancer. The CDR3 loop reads CATRGDTTTGGYTF. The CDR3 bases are TGTGCCACCCGCGGGGACACAACCACGGGTGGCTACACCTTC.